This TCR beta chain was captured in a study of blood T cell repertoires in COVID-19. Here immunoSEQ multiplex PCR was the method, and the copy in TCRdb shows in-frame clones only, minus some. The sample carries approximately 360,000 clones, about 89% recorded once. CDR1 and CDR2 from the germline V gene are LGHNA and YNFKEQ. With V trimmed by 0 bases and J by 3 bases, 3 bases remained unmatched. The CDR3 is made up of 15 amino acids. The chain recombines TRBV4-2 with TRBJ2-7; TRBD2 aligns across 9 bases. The clonotype comes from a man aged 35 to 55 with acute or convalescent COVID-19. The sample consisted of peripheral blood. CDR3 DNA: TGTGCCAGCAGCCAAGAGGCGGGGGGGAACTACGAGCAGTACTTC. Protein sequence: CASSQEAGGNYEQYF.